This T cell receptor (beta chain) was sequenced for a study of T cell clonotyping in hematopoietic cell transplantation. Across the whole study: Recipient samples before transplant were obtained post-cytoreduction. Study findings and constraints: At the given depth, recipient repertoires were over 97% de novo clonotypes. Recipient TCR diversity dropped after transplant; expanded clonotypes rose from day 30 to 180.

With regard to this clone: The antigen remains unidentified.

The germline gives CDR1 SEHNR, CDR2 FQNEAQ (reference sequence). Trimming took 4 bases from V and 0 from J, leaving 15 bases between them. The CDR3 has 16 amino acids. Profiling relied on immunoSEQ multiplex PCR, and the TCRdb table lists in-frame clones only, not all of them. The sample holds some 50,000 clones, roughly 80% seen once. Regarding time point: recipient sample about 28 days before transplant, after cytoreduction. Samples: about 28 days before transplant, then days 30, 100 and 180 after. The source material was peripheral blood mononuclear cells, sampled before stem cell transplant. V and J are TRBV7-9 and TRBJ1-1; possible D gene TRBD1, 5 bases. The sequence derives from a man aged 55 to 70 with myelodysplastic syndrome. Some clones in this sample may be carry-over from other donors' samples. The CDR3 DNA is TGTGCCAGCAGCTCCGACAGAAGGACAATGAACACTGAAGCTTTCTTT. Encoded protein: CASSSDRRTMNTEAFF.